These T cell receptor beta chains were read from a single sample in a study of regulatory T cells in long-lasting Graves disease. TCRdb fed the multiplex PCR reads into MiXCR, producing one record per CDR3 protein. Altogether 400,000 to 500,000 distinct CDR3 sequences are present, less than 15% being singletons, with the ten largest covering roughly a sixth. The data also belong to a second study, concerning T cells in Graves' hyperthyroidism and ophthalmopathy.

The material was peripheral blood mononuclear cells (PBMCs), obtained at new diagnosis, from a patient treated with antithyroid drugs. The receptors stem from a woman aged 45-59 years with Graves disease. CDR3s include the opening cysteine and the closing phenylalanine or tryptophan. The D gene is left open where the match is weak. Clone size, where shown, is once, few, many, or a class for clones that have expanded.

v_gene: TRBV6-1; j_gene: TRBJ2-3; d_gene: TRBD2; abundance: few; CDR3aa: CATSDMSTSGSTDTQYF; CDR3nt: TGTGCCACCTCTGACATGAGTACTAGCGGGAGCACAGATACGCAGTATTTT
v_gene: TRBV10-3; j_gene: TRBJ2-7; d_gene: .; abundance: few; CDR3aa: CAISDRTRLTYEQYF; CDR3nt: TGTGCCATCAGTGACCGGACCCGACTAACCTACGAGCAGTACTTC
v_gene: TRBV10-2; j_gene: TRBJ2-2; d_gene: .; abundance: .; CDR3aa: CATNQGPANTGELFF; CDR3nt: TGCGCCACCAACCAGGGACCCGCGAACACCGGGGAGCTGTTTTTT
v_gene: TRBV7-9; j_gene: TRBJ2-7; d_gene: TRBD2; abundance: many; CDR3aa: CASTLAGGSYEQYF; CDR3nt: TGTGCCAGCACCCTAGCGGGAGGGTCCTACGAGCAGTACTTC
v_gene: TRBV12-3/TRBV12-4; j_gene: TRBJ2-3; d_gene: TRBD2; abundance: few; CDR3aa: CASRSSRTSGSLDTQYF; CDR3nt: TGTGCCAGCAGGTCCTCCAGGACTAGCGGGAGTCTCGATACGCAGTATTTT
v_gene: TRBV20-1; j_gene: TRBJ2-7; d_gene: .; abundance: .; CDR3aa: CSARGMGIYEQYF; CDR3nt: TGCAGTGCTAGGGGGATGGGGATTTACGAGCAGTACTTC
v_gene: TRBV5-1; j_gene: TRBJ2-1; d_gene: TRBD2; abundance: many; CDR3aa: CASSLALGLAGTNEQFF; CDR3nt: TGCGCCAGCAGCTTGGCTCTGGGACTAGCGGGAACTAATGAGCAGTTCTTC
v_gene: TRBV7-9; j_gene: TRBJ1-2; d_gene: .; abundance: many; CDR3aa: CASSYVQGYGYTF; CDR3nt: TGTGCCAGCAGTTACGTCCAGGGCTATGGCTACACCTTC
v_gene: TRBV6-1; j_gene: TRBJ1-2; d_gene: .; abundance: many; CDR3aa: CASSEALFGGYYGYTF; CDR3nt: TGTGCCAGCAGTGAAGCGCTTTTCGGGGGCTACTATGGCTACACCTTC
v_gene: TRBV6-5; j_gene: TRBJ1-1; d_gene: .; abundance: many; CDR3aa: CASSYTNREGTEAFF; CDR3nt: TGTGCCAGCAGTTACACGAACAGGGAGGGCACTGAAGCTTTCTTT
v_gene: TRBV27; j_gene: TRBJ2-7; d_gene: TRBD1; abundance: .; CDR3aa: CASSLSSDRVDEQYF; CDR3nt: TGTGCCAGCAGTTTATCGTCCGACAGGGTCGACGAGCAGTACTTC
v_gene: TRBV13; j_gene: TRBJ2-3; d_gene: .; abundance: many; CDR3aa: CASSNSRSTDTQYF; CDR3nt: TGTGCCAGCAGCAACAGTAGGAGCACAGATACGCAGTATTTT
v_gene: TRBV20-1; j_gene: TRBJ2-1; d_gene: TRBD2; abundance: many; CDR3aa: CSAAGDYINEQFF; CDR3nt: TGCAGTGCAGCGGGGGACTATATTAATGAGCAGTTCTTC
v_gene: TRBV7-9; j_gene: TRBJ2-3; d_gene: TRBD2; abundance: .; CDR3aa: CASTSGGTDTQYF; CDR3nt: TGTGCCAGCACCAGCGGGGGCACAGATACGCAGTATTTT
v_gene: TRBV27; j_gene: TRBJ1-1; d_gene: .; abundance: many; CDR3aa: CASSPIRGITNTEAFF; CDR3nt: TGTGCCAGCAGCCCTATCAGGGGAATAACGAACACTGAAGCTTTCTTT
v_gene: TRBV28; j_gene: TRBJ1-6; d_gene: .; abundance: .; CDR3aa: CASIMGGRKNSPLHF; CDR3nt: TGTGCCAGCATAATGGGAGGGCGCAAAAATTCACCCCTCCACTTT
v_gene: TRBV29-1; j_gene: TRBJ2-5; d_gene: TRBD1; abundance: few; CDR3aa: CSSTGAQETQYF; CDR3nt: TGCAGCAGCACAGGGGCCCAAGAGACCCAGTACTTC
v_gene: TRBV28; j_gene: TRBJ1-2; d_gene: TRBD1; abundance: many; CDR3aa: CASRGQGETYGYTF; CDR3nt: TGTGCCAGCAGAGGACAGGGGGAAACCTATGGCTACACCTTC
v_gene: TRBV12-3/TRBV12-4; j_gene: TRBJ1-5; d_gene: .; abundance: many; CDR3aa: CASSLERGQEDQPQHF; CDR3nt: TGTGCCAGCAGTTTAGAGAGAGGGCAAGAAGATCAGCCCCAGCATTTT
v_gene: TRBV6-5; j_gene: TRBJ2-1; d_gene: TRBD1; abundance: few; CDR3aa: CASSYYRGTGGNNEQFF; CDR3nt: TGTGCCAGCAGTTACTACCGCGGGACAGGGGGCAACAATGAGCAGTTCTTC